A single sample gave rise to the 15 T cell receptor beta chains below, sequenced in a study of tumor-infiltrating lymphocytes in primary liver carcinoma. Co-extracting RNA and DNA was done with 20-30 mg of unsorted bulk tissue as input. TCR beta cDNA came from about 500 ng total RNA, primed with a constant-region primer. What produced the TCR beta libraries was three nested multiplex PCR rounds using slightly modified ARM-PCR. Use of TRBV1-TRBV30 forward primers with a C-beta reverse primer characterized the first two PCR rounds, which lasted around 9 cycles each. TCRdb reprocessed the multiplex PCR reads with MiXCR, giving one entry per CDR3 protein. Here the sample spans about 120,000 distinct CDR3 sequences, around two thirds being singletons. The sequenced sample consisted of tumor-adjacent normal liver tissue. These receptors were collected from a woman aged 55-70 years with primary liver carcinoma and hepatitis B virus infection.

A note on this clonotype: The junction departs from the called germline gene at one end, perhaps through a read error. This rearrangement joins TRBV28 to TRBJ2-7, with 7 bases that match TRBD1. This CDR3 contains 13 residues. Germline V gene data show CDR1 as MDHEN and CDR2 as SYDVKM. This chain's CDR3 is CASSLTGVYKQYF. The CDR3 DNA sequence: TGTGCCAGCAGTCTTACAGGGGTCTACAAGCAGTACTTC.

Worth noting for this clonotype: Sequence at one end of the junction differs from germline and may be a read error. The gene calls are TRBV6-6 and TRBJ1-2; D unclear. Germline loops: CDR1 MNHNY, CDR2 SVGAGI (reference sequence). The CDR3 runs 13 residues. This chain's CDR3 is CSSSYEGDYGYTF. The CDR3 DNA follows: TGTTCCAGCAGTTACGAGGGAGACTATGGCTACACCTTC.

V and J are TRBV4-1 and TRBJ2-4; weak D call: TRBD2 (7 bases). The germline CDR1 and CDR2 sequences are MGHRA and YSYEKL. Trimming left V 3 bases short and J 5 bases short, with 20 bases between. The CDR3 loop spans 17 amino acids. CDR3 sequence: CASSHSWGGSAENIQYF. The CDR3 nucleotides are TGCGCCAGCAGCCATTCCTGGGGGGGCTCGGCCGAAAACATTCAGTACTTC.

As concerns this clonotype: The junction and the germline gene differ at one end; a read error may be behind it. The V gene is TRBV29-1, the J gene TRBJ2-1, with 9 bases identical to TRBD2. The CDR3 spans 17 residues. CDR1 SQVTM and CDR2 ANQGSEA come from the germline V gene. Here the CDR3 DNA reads TGCAGCGTTGAAGTCCTCGGGACTAGCAACTCCTGCAATGAGCAATTCTTC. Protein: CSVEVLGTSNSCNEQFF.

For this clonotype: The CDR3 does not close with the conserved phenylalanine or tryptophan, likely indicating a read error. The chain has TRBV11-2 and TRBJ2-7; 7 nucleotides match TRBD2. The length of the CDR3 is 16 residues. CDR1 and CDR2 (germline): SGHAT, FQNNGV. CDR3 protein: CASSLAGVGRGYEQYS. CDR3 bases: TGTGCCAGCAGTTTAGCGGGCGTCGGCCGTGGGTACGAGCAGTACTCC.

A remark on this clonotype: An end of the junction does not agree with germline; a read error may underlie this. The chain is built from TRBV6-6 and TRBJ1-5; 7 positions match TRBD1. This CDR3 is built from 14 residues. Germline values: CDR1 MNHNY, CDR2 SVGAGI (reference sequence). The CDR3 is CATRTGDPDQPRHF. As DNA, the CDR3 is TGTGCCACCAGAACAGGGGACCCAGATCAGCCCCGGCATTTT.

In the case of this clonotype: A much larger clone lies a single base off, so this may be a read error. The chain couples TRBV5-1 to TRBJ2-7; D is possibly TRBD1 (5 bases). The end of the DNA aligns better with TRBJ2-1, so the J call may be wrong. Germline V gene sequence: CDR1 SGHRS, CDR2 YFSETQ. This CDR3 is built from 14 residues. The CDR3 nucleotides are TGCGCCAGCAGCTTGGGACAGCAGATCTACGAGCAGTTCTTC. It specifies CASSLGQQIYEQFF.

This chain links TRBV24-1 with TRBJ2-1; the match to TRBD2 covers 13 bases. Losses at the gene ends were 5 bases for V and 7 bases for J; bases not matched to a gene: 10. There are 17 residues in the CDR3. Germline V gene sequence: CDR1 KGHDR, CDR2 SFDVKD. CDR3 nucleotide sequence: TGTGCCACCAGTGTTGGGACTAGCGGGACGCCATATAATGAGCAGTTCTTC. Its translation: CATSVGTSGTPYNEQFF.

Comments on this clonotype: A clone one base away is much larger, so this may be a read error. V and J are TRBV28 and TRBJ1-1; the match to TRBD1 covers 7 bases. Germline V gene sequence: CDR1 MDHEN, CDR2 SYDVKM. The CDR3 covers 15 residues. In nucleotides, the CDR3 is TGTGCCGGCAGTCCCCTCGACAGGGAGGACACTGAAGCTTTCTTT. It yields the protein CAGSPLDREDTEAFF. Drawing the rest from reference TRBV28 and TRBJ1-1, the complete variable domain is DVKVTQSSRYLVKRTGEKVFLECVQDMDHENMFWYRQDPGLGLRLIYFSYDVKMKEKGDIPEGYSVSREKKERFSLILESASTNQTSMYLCAGSPLDREDTEAFFGQGTRLTVV.

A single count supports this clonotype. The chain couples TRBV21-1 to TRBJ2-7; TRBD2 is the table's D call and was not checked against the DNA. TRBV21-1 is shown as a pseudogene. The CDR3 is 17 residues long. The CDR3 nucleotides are TGTGCTAGCAACAAAAGGGGCCCGACAATGAGCTCCTACGAGCAGTACTTC. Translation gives CASNKRGPTMSSYEQYF.

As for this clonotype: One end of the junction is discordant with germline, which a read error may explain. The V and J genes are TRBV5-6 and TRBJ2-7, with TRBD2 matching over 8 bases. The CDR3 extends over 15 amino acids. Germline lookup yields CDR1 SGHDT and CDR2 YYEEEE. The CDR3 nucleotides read TGTGCCAGCAGCACAAGTACTAGCGGCTCCTATGAGCAGCACTTC. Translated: CASSTSTSGSYEQHF.

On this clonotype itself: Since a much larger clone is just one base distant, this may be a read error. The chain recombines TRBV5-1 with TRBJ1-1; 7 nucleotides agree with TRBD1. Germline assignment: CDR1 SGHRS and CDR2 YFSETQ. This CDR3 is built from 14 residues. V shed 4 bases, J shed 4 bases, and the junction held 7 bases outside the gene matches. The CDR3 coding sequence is TGCGCCAGCAGCCTGACAGGGAAGGGCACTGAAGCTTTCTTT. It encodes CASSLTGKGTEAFF.

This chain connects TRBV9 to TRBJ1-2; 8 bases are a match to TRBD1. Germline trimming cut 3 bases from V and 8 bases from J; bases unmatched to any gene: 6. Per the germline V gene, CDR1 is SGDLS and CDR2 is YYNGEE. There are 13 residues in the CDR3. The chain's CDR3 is CASSATGVGGYTF. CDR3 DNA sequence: TGTGCCAGCAGCGCGACAGGGGTTGGAGGCTACACCTTC. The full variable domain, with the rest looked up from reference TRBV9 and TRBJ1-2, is DSGVTQTPKHLITATGQRVTLRCSPRSGDLSVYWYQQSLDQGLQFLIQYYNGEERAKGNILERFSAQQFPDLHSELNLSSLELGDSALYFCASSATGVGGYTFGSGTRLTVV.

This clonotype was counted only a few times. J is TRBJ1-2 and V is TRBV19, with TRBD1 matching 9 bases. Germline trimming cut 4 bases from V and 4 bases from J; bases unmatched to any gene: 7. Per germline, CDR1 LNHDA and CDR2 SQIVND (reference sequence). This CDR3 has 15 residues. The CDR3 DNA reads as TGTGCCAGTAGTACCTCCGGGACAGGGATCTATGGCTACACCTTC. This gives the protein CASSTSGTGIYGYTF.

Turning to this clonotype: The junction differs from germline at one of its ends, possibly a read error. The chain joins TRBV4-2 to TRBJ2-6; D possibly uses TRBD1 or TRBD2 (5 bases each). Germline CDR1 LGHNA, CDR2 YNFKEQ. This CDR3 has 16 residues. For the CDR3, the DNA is TGTGCCAGCAGCCGGAATGGCGGGTTTGGGGCCTACGTCCTGACTTTC. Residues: CASSRNGGFGAYVLTF.